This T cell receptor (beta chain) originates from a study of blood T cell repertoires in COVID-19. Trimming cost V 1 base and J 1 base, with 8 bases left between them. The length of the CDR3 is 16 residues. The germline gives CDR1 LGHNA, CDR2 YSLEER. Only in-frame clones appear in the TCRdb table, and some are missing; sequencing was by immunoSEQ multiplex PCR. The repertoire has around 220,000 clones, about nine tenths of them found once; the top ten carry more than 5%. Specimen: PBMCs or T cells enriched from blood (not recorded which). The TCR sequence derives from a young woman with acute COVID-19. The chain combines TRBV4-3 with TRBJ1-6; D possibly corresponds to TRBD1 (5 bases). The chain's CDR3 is CASSQGRTSYNSPLHF. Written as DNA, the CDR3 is TGCGCCAGCAGCCAAGGACGGACATCCTATAATTCACCCCTCCACTTT.